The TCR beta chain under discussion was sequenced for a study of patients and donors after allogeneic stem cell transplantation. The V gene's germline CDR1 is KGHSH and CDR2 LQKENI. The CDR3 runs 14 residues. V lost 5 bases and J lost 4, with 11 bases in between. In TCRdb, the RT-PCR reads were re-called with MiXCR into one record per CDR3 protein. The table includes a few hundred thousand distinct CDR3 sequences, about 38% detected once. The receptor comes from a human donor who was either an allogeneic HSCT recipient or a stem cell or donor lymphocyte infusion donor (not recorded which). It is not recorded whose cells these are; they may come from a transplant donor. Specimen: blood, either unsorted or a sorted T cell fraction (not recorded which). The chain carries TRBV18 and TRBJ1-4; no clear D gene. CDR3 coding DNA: TGTGCCAGCTCAATCGGAGACGGTAATGAAAAACTGTTTTTT. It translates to CASSIGDGNEKLFF.